The source of this TCR beta chain is a study of shared T cell receptors in the human thymus (dated by TCRdb to the early 2020s). At the level of the whole study: The study examined how self-reactive, shared T-cell receptor alpha chains are generated in the human thymus.

The library was generated by the immunoSEQ multiplex PCR assay. Imported from immuneACCESS, the table was reduced by TCRdb to in-frame sequences with V and J called. These copies leave out some clones; in studies compared against another copy, an unresolved V gene accounts for under half, and the cause of the remainder is not known. This sample has approximately 580,000 clones in its table, and approximately 80% of those were observed once. The biggest ten clones account for 0.01% to 0.015% of the sample. The germline V gene yields MNHNS for CDR1 and SASEGT for CDR2. The CDR3 starts with the cysteine, ends with the phenylalanine, and has 15 residues. Only the CDR3 portion is preserved as DNA: 45 bases, with reading frame beginning at the first base. V drops 0 bases and J drops 8 bases, leaving 16 bases in between. As concerns this clone: The clone's antigen remains unknown. Within one base of it there is no much larger clone, and no base qualities were kept.

The data also belong to a second study, concerning human thymus T cells. As noted in the second study: The donors were immunologically healthy infants in Finland who had open corrective cardiac surgery for congenital heart defects. The thymus tissue came from surgical resects taken out during corrective cardiac surgery. Both the thymic and the peripheral blood repertoires appeared to show biased V and J gene segment usage. The related research reported highly overlapping thymic TCR repertoires among unrelated individuals. The study described the TCR alpha and beta repertoires in roughly 8 infant thymus samples and a handful of matching peripheral blood samples. Donor ages ranging from about 7 to 250 days were recorded, and 5 or 6 male and two female infants were included in the cohort. Thymocytes were mechanically released from the tissue and were stored as pellets of about 8.5-31 million cells at -70 degrees C. A QIAsymphony instrument was used to extract genomic DNA from the frozen cell pellets. The immunoSEQ multiplex PCR assay was used to amplify the TCRB and TCRAD loci from a standardized amount of quality-controlled genomic DNA. The amplicons spanned the V(D)J region and were long enough to cover the CDR3 and allow V and J genes to be identified. Through the commercial immunoSEQ service, the amplicons were sequenced on an Illumina platform. Primer bias and sequencing errors were corrected using previously described methods, and TCRAD and TCRB definitions followed the IMGT database. Analysis of the repertoires was done with immunoSEQ Analyzer 3.0 and VDJTools and included basic statistics, V/J segment usage, diversity estimates, rarefaction and pairwise overlap. Chao1, ChaoE, Efron-Thisted, Shannon and inverse Simpson indices were used to estimate diversity, which was also estimated on datasets down-sampled to the smallest sample. Repertoire overlap was determined by strict matching of CDR3 nucleotide sequence, V gene and J gene, and Jaccard-based multidimensional scaling clustering was applied. Thymus samples yielded on average about 810,000 unique TCRB clonotypes, compared with some 89,000 from blood samples.

The sequencing input was thymocytes. The TCR comes from a boy under three years old with a congenital heart defect. Donor details come from another sample of the same person, matched by shared clones. The chain employs TRBV6-1 and TRBJ1-2; the best D guess is TRBD1, with 6 bases matching. CDR3 sequence: CASSEADGQLGGYTF. The nucleotide sequence reads TGTGCCAGCAGTGAAGCGGACGGACAGTTGGGCGGCTACACCTTC.